These T cell receptor beta chains were read from a single sample in a study of identifying expanded T cells in peripheral blood. Measured with immunoSEQ multiplex PCR; TCRdb has only the in-frame clones, and not every one. The sample has over 70,000 clones, more than 75% seen once; the top ten hold around 20%. Sequenced input: blood. The receptors stem from a person aged 18-69 years in good health. The CDR3 runs from the conserved cysteine through the conserved F or W. The D gene is left open where the match is weak. Rows give clone size only sometimes, using once, few, many, or a class for an expanded clone.

D gene,V gene,J gene,clone size,CDR3 protein,CDR3 DNA
.,TRBV15,TRBJ2-1,once,CATSRVLGRHEQFF,TGTGCCACCAGCAGAGTATTAGGGCGTCATGAGCAGTTCTTC
.,TRBV18,TRBJ2-1,.,CASSNWLSGGGRNEQFF,TGTGCCAGCTCAAACTGGCTTTCCGGGGGCGGACGCAATGAGCAGTTCTTC
.,TRBV10-3,TRBJ1-5,.,CAISDGGTGNQPQHF,TGTGCCATCAGTGATGGGGGGACCGGCAATCAGCCCCAGCATTTT
.,TRBV4-2,TRBJ1-1,.,CASSQEGRRRGGTEAFF,TGTGCCAGCAGCCAAGAAGGGCGGCGCAGGGGAGGAACTGAAGCTTTCTTT
TRBD1,TRBV6-6,TRBJ2-7,.,CASSYGTGVSPAEQYF,TGTGCCAGCAGTTATGGGACAGGGGTTAGCCCGGCCGAGCAGTACTTC
.,TRBV6-1,TRBJ2-4,.,CASSEQGAKNIQYF,TGTGCCAGCAGTGAACAGGGGGCCAAAAACATTCAGTACTTC
TRBD1,TRBV15,TRBJ1-5,.,CATSRGQGYVQPQHF,TGTGCCACCAGCAGGGGACAGGGGTACGTTCAGCCCCAGCATTTT
.,TRBV29-1,TRBJ2-7,once,CSVLGGTVSSYEQYF,TGCAGCGTTTTGGGAGGGACAGTAAGCTCCTACGAGCAGTACTTC
.,TRBV27,TRBJ2-3,.,CASFSTDTQYF,TGTGCCAGCTTTAGCACAGATACGCAGTATTTT
.,TRBV13,TRBJ2-7,.,CASSSTGAGEQYF,TGTGCCAGCAGCTCTACAGGGGCGGGGGAGCAGTACTTC
.,TRBV5-1,TRBJ2-3,.,CASSSTGTTISTDTQYF,TGCGCCAGCAGCTCAACCGGGACCACTATAAGCACAGATACGCAGTATTTT
.,TRBV15,TRBJ2-7,.,CATSRVGNEQYF,TGTGCCACCAGCAGAGTAGGGAACGAGCAGTACTTC
.,TRBV4-1,TRBJ1-5,many,CASSQGSGGVNQPQHF,TGCGCCAGCAGCCAAGGGTCTGGGGGTGTCAATCAGCCCCAGCATTTT
.,TRBV5-1,TRBJ1-1,.,CASSGDGSNTEAFF,TGCGCCAGCAGCGGGGACGGAAGCAACACTGAAGCTTTCTTT
.,TRBV19,TRBJ1-5,.,CATKRVEGRQPQHF,TGTGCCACAAAAAGGGTCGAAGGGCGTCAGCCCCAGCATTTT
TRBD2,TRBV9,TRBJ2-3,.,CASSVSGGASTDTQYF,TGTGCCAGCAGCGTATCCGGGGGGGCCTCCACAGATACGCAGTATTTT
TRBD1,TRBV14,TRBJ1-3,.,CASSLGQGDTIYF,TGTGCCAGCAGCCTCGGACAGGGGGACACCATATATTTT
.,TRBV6-1,TRBJ1-4,once,CASSDPETNEKLFF,TGTGCCAGCAGTGACCCGGAAACTAATGAAAAACTGTTTTTT
.,TRBV5-5,TRBJ1-1,.,CASSFSELEAFF,TGTGCCAGCAGCTTCAGTGAGCTAGAAGCTTTCTTT